The sequence of this T cell receptor (beta chain) was determined in a study of identical twins. V lost 8 bases to trimming and J lost 4 bases; unmatched junction nucleotides: 4. The CDR3 contains 13 residues. TCRdb re-analysed the 5' RACE reads in MiXCR, keeping a single row per CDR3 protein. The sample holds roughly 190,000 distinct CDR3 sequences, roughly 15% seen once. The same data also went into a second study, on T cells expressing NK-cell markers.

The receptor was derived from a woman aged 18-30 years in good health. Material: CD8+ T cells sorted from blood. The chain uses TRBV12-3 or TRBV12-4 and TRBJ2-7, with 11 positions matching TRBD1. This chain's CDR3 is CASRTGGNYEQYF. CDR3 nucleotide sequence: TGTGCCAGCCGGACAGGGGGCAATTACGAGCAGTACTTC.